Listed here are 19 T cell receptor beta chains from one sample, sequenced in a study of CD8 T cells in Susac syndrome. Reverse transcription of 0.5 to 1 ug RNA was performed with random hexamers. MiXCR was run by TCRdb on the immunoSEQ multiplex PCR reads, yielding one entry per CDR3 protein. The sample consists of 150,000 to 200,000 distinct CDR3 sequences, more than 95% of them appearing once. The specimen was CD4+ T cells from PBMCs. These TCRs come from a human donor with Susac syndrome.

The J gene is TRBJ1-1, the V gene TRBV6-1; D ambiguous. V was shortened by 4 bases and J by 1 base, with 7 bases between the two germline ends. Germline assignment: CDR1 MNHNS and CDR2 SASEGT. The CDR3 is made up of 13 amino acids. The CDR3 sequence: CASSVKGNTEAFF. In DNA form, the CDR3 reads TGTGCCAGCAGTGTGAAGGGGAACACTGAAGCTTTCTTT.

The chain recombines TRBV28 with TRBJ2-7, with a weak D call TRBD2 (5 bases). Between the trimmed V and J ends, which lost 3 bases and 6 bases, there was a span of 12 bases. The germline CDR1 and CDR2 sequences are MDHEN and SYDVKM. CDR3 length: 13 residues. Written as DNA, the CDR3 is TGTGCCAGCAGTTTGAGGGCCGAGGGCGAGCAGTACTTC. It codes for CASSLRAEGEQYF.

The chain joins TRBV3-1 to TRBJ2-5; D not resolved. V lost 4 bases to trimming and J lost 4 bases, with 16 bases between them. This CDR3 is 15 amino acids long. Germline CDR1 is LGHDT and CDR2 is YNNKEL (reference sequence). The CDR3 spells CASSRLAGQGETQYF. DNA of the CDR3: TGTGCCAGCAGCCGCTTGGCCGGCCAAGGAGAGACCCAGTACTTC.

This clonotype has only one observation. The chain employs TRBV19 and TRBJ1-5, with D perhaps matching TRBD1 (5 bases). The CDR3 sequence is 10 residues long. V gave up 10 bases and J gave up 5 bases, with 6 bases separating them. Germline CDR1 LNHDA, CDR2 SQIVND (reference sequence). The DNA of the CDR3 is TGTGCCACAGGGTATCAGCCCCAGCATTTT. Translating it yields CATGYQPQHF. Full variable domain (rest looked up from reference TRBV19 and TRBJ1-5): DGGITQSPKYLFRKEGQNVTLSCEQNLNHDAMYWYRQDPGQGLRLIYYSQIVNDFQKGDIAEGYSVSREKKESFPLTVTSAQKNPTAFYLCATGYQPQHFGDGTRLSIL.

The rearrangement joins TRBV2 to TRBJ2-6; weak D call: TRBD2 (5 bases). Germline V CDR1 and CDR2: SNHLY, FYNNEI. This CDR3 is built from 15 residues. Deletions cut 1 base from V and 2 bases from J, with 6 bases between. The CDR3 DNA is TGTGCCAGCAGTGAAGGGAGGCCTGGGGCCAACGTCCTGACTTTC. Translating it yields CASSEGRPGANVLTF.

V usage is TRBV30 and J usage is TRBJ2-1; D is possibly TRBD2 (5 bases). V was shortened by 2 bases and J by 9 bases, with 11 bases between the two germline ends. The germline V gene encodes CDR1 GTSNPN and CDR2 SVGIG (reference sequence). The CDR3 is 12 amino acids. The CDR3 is CAWSPTRGEQFF. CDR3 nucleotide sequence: TGTGCCTGGAGTCCCACCCGGGGTGAGCAGTTCTTC.

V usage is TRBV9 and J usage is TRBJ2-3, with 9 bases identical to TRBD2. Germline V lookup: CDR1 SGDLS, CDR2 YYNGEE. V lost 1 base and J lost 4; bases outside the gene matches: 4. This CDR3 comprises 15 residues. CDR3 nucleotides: TGTGCCAGCAGCGTATTTGGCGGGAGGGCAGATACGCAGTATTTT. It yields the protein CASSVFGGRADTQYF.

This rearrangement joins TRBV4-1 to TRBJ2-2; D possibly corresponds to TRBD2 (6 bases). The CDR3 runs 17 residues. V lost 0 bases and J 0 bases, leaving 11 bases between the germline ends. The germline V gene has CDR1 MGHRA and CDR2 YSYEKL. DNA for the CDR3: TGCGCCAGCAGCCAAGAAAGGCGGGGTACGAACACCGGGGAGCTGTTTTTT. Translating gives CASSQERRGTNTGELFF.

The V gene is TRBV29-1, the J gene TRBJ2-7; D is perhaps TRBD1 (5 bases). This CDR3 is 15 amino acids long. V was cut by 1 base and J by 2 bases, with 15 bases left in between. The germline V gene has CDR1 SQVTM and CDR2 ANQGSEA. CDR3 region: CSVEGGAYQAYEQYF. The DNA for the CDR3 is TGCAGCGTTGAAGGGGGCGCGTATCAAGCCTACGAGCAGTACTTC.

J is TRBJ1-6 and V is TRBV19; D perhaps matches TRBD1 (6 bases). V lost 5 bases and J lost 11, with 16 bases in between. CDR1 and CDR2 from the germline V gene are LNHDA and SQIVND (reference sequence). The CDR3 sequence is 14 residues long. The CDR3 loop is CASSQQGEGTPLHF. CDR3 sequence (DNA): TGTGCCAGTAGTCAACAGGGTGAAGGAACACCCCTCCACTTT.

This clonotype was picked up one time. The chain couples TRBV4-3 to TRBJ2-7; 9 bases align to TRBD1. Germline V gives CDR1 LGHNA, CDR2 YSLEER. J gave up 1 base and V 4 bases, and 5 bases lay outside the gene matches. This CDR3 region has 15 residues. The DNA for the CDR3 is TGCGCCAGCAGCCGCCGGGACAGGGAGTCCTACGAGCAGTACGTC. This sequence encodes CASSRRDRESYEQYV.

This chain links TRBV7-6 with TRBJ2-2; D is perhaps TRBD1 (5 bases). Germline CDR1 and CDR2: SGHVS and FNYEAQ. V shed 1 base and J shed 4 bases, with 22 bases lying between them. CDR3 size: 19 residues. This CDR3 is CASSLVSMGRAVFTGELFF. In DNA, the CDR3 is TGTGCCAGCAGCTTAGTCTCCATGGGCAGGGCGGTTTTCACCGGGGAGCTGTTTTTT.

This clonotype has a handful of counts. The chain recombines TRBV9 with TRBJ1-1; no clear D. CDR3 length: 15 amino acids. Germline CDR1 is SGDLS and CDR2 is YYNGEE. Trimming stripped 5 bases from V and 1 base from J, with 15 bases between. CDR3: CASRPASTANTEAFF. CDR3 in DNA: TGTGCCAGCAGACCCGCCAGCACCGCGAACACTGAAGCTTTCTTT.

The CDR3 region is CSARDPLAGVPYNEQFF. CDR3 nucleotide sequence: TGCAGTGCTAGAGATCCCCTAGCGGGAGTCCCCTACAATGAGCAGTTCTTC. The chain recombines TRBV20-1 with TRBJ2-1; the match to TRBD2 covers 10 bases. The CDR3 spans 17 residues. V was clipped by 0 bases and J by 2 bases; unmatched bases: 7. Germline CDR1 and CDR2: DFQATT and SNEGSKA (reference sequence).

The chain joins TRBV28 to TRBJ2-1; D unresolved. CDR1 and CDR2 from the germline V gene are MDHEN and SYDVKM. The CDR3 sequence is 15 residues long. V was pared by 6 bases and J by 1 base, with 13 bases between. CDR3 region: CASSFRMGSYNEQFF. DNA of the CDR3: TGTGCCAGCAGCTTCCGGATGGGGTCCTACAATGAGCAGTTCTTC.

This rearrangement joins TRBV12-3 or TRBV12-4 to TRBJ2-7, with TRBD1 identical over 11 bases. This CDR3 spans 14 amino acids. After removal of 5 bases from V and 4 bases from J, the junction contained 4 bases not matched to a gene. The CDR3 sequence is CASSTGQGAYEQYF. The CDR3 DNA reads TGTGCCAGCAGTACCGGACAGGGGGCTTACGAGCAGTACTTC.

The CDR3 reads CSARTANIGTNEKLFF. The DNA for the CDR3 is TGCAGCGCTAGGACAGCCAATATTGGAACTAATGAAAAACTGTTTTTT. The chain has TRBV29-1 and TRBJ1-4; TRBD1 might be the D (6 bases). Germline V gene data show CDR1 as SQVTM and CDR2 as ANQGSEA. The CDR3 is 16 amino acids. The ends were cut back, 7 bases at V and 1 base at J, with 19 bases in the middle. Full variable domain (remainder filled in from reference TRBV29-1 and TRBJ1-4): SAVISQKPSRDICQRGTSLTIQCQVDSQVTMMFWYRQQPGQSLTLIATANQGSEATYESGFVIDKFPISRPNLTFSTLTVSNMSPEDSSIYLCSARTANIGTNEKLFFGSGTQLSVL.

Here the CDR3 reads CSAATGDNIQYF. The CDR3 nucleotides are TGCAGCGCTGCAACAGGGGACAACATTCAGTACTTC. The chain employs TRBV29-1 and TRBJ2-4, with 7 bases matching TRBD1. The V and J ends lost 7 bases and 7 bases, in that order; junction bases with no gene match: 7. Looked up from germline, CDR1 is SQVTM and CDR2 is ANQGSEA. CDR3 length equals 12 residues.

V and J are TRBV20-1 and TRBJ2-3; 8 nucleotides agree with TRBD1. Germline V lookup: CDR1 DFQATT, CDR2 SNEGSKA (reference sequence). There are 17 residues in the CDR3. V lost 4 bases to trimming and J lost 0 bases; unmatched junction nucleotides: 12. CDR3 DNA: TGCAGTGCTACTTATACCGGGACAGGATATAGCACAGATACGCAGTATTTT. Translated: CSATYTGTGYSTDTQYF.